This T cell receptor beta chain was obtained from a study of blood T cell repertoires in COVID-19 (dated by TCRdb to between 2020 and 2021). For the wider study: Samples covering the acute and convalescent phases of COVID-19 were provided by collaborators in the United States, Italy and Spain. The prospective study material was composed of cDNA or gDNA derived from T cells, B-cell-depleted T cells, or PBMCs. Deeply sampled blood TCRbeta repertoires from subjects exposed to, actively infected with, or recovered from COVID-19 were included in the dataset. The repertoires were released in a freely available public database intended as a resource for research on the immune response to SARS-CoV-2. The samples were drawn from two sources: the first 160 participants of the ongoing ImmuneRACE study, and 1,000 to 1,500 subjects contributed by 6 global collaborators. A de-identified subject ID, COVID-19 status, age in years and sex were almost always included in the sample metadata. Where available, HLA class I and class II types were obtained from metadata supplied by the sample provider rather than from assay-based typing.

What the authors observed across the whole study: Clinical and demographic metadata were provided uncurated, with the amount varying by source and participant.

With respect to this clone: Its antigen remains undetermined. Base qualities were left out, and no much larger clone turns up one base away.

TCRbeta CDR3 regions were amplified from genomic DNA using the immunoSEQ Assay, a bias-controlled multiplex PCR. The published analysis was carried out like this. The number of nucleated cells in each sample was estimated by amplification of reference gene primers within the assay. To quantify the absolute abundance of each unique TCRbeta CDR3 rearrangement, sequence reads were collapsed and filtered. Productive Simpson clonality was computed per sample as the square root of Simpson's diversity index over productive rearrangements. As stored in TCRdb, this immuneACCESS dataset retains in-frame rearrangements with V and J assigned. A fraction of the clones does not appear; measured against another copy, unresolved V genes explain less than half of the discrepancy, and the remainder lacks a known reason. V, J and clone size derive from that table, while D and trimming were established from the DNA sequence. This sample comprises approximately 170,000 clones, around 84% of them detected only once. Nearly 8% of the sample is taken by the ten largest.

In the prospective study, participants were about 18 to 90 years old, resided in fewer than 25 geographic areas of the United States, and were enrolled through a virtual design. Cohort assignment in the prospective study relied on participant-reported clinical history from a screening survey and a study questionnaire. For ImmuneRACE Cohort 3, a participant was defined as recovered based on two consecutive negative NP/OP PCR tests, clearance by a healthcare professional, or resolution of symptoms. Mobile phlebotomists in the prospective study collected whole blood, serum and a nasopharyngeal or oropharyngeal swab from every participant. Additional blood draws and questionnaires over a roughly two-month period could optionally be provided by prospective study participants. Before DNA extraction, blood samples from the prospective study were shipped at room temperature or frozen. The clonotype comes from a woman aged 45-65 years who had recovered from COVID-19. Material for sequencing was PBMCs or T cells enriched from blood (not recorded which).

The nucleotide sequence reads TGTGCCAGCTCTCTAGGGACAGGGGGCGATGGCTACACCTTC. Its coded protein is CASSLGTGGDGYTF. The chain uses TRBV18 and TRBJ1-2, and TRBD1 aligns with 12 junction nucleotides. Trimming takes 6 bases off V and 6 bases off J; junction bases not matched to a gene: 5. The germline V gene provides CDR1 KGHSH and CDR2 LQKENI. Taken from cysteine to phenylalanine, the CDR3 has 14 residues. The DNA shown is the 42-base CDR3, in frame from base 1.